This T cell receptor beta chain was identified during a study of CD8 T cells in Susac syndrome. This clonotype was recorded once. The CDR3 consists of 18 residues. CDR1 and CDR2 from the germline V gene are DFQATT and SNEGSKA (reference sequence). V shed 3 bases and J shed 1 base, with 21 bases lying between them. Random hexamers were used to reverse transcribe roughly 0.45 to 1 ug of RNA. With immunoSEQ multiplex PCR, TCR beta CDR3 was amplified across 54 Vbeta and 13 Jbeta. In TCRdb, the immunoSEQ multiplex PCR reads were re-called with MiXCR into one record per CDR3 protein. This table holds some 150,000 distinct CDR3 sequences, approximately 94% found once. The individuals used as controls were healthy donors who had been matched for both age and sex.

Sequencing used CD4+ T cells from PBMCs. The rearrangement joins TRBV20-1 to TRBJ2-2; maybe TRBD1 (6 bases). This receptor was identified in a human donor in good health. As DNA, the CDR3 is TGCAGTGCTAGCCGGACGGCAGGGGATATTTGGAACACCGGGGAGCTGTTTTTT. As protein: CSASRTAGDIWNTGELFF.